This T cell receptor beta chain is drawn from a study of early stage breast cancer tumors. Study information: Invasive lobular carcinomas made up four of 12 ER+/PR+/HER2- tumors.

Germline V gives CDR1 MNHEY, CDR2 SMNVEV (reference sequence). V lost 6 bases, J lost 1 base, and 6 bases stayed unmatched. The CDR3 runs 16 residues. This clone was counted once. Its target is unknown. Sequencing was performed with immunoSEQ multiplex PCR; in TCRdb, only in-frame clones are kept and a portion is missing. The sample has 60,000 to 75,000 clones, over 80% seen once. Study-wide points: In 14 of 16 patients, blood comparison separated tumor from normal breast.

The source is a person aged 35-50 years with breast cancer. This chain links TRBV27 with TRBJ2-7; 13 nucleotides line up with TRBD2. What was sequenced was blood. CDR3 amino acids: CASSGLAGELSYEQYF. The CDR3 bases are TGTGCCAGCAGCGGACTAGCGGGAGAGTTATCCTACGAGCAGTACTTC.